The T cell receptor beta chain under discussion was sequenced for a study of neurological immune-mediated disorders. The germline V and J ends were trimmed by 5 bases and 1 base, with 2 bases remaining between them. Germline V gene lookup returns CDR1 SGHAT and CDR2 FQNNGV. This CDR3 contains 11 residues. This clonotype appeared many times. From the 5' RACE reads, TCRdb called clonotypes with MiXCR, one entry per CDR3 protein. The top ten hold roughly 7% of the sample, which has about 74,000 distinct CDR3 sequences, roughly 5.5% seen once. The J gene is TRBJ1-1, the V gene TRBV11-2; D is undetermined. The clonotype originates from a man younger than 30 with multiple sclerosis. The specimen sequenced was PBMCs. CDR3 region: CASSQNTEAFF. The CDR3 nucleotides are TGTGCCAGCAGCCAGAACACTGAAGCTTTCTTT.